The 16 T cell receptor beta chains given below trace back to one sample, sequenced in a study of blood T cell repertoires in COVID-19. Profiling relied on immunoSEQ multiplex PCR, and the TCRdb table lists in-frame clones only, not all of them. The top ten hold approximately 7% of the sample, which has tens of thousands of clones, 75% to 85% seen once. The sample taken for sequencing was peripheral blood. The receptors shown here come from a man aged 25-45 years with COVID-19, enrolled during active disease.

The genes are TRBV29-1 and TRBJ2-7; D might be TRBD1 (5 bases). CDR1 is SQVTM and CDR2 is ANQGSEA in the germline V gene. V was cut by 3 bases and J by 2 bases, with 8 bases left in between. The CDR3 is 12 residues long. The CDR3 bases are TGCAGCGTTGAGGGGCAGGCCTACGAGCAGTACTTC. It yields the protein CSVEGQAYEQYF.

V and J are TRBV30 and TRBJ1-1; no clear D gene. Germline lookup yields CDR1 GTSNPN and CDR2 SVGIG (reference sequence). This CDR3 spans 13 amino acids. V was shortened by 2 bases and J by 0 bases, with 7 bases between the two germline ends. The CDR3 DNA is TGTGCCTGGAGTAAGGCGGTGAACACTGAAGCTTTCTTT. It is translated as CAWSKAVNTEAFF.

This clone was seen a handful of times. This sequence joins TRBV5-5 and TRBJ1-2, with TRBD1 matching 8 bases. CDR1 and CDR2 (germline): SGHKS, YYEKEE (reference sequence). Trimming at V came to 3 bases and at J to 3 bases, leaving 4 bases not matched to a gene. The CDR3 runs to 14 residues. In DNA, the CDR3 is TGTGCCAGCAGCTGGACAGGGAGGGACTATGGCTACACCTTC. This codes for CASSWTGRDYGYTF.

This chain connects TRBV6-2 or TRBV6-3 to TRBJ2-5; TRBD1 matches at 9 bases. V dropped 6 bases and J dropped 5; count of bases not matched to a gene: 7. There are 14 residues in the CDR3. The germline gives CDR1 MNHEY, CDR2 SVGEGT. The CDR3 loop reads CASSATGGVETQYF. CDR3 coding DNA: TGTGCCAGCAGCGCTACAGGGGGCGTGGAGACCCAGTACTTC.

This chain links TRBV4-2 with TRBJ2-2; D might be TRBD2 (6 bases). V was clipped by 4 bases and J by 1 base, with 10 bases between them. The germline CDR1 and CDR2 sequences are LGHNA and YNFKEQ. The CDR3 has 15 residues. CDR3: CASSPGSGNTGELFF. The CDR3 DNA sequence: TGTGCCAGCAGCCCCGGTAGCGGGAACACCGGGGAGCTGTTTTTT.

This chain uses TRBV13 with TRBJ1-5; the match to TRBD1 covers 7 bases. The CDR3 consists of 13 residues. CDR1 and CDR2 (germline): PRHDT, FYEKMQ (reference sequence). J lost 7 bases, V lost 5 bases, and 5 bases had no gene match. CDR3 in amino acids: CASSVGDSQPQHF. CDR3 nucleotide sequence: TGTGCCAGCAGCGTTGGGGACAGCCAGCCCCAGCATTTT.

DNA of the CDR3: TGTGCCAGCAGTCCGCGGGACAGCCTAGGGAGGGGCTACACCTTC. Protein product: CASSPRDSLGRGYTF. The chain employs TRBV7-9 and TRBJ1-2; 7 nucleotides agree with TRBD1. CDR3 length: 15 residues. Looked up from germline, CDR1 is SEHNR and CDR2 is FQNEAQ (reference sequence). V lost 6 bases, J lost 8 bases, and 15 bases stayed unmatched.

The V call is TRBV7-9, the J call TRBJ2-4; D remains ambiguous. Trimming removed 6 bases at V and 4 bases at J, with 4 bases between. The CDR3 covers 11 residues. Germline values: CDR1 SEHNR, CDR2 FQNEAQ (reference sequence). This CDR3 reads CASSPKNIQYF. CDR3 nucleotides: TGTGCCAGCAGTCCAAAAAACATTCAGTACTTC. Using reference TRBV7-9 and TRBJ2-4 for the parts outside the CDR3, the full variable domain is DTGVSQNPRHKITKRGQNVTFRCDPISEHNRLYWYRQTLGQGPEFLTYFQNEAQLEKSRLLSDRFSAERPKGSFSTLEIQRTEQGDSAMYLCASSPKNIQYFGAGTRLSVL.

This chain links TRBV2 with TRBJ1-2; D is undetermined. Germline CDR1 reads SNHLY; CDR2 reads FYNNEI. The CDR3 totals 13 residues. V gave up 6 bases and J gave up 3 bases, with 11 bases separating them. The CDR3 loop is CASRVSTDYGYTF. The CDR3 DNA reads TGTGCCAGCAGGGTATCCACGGACTATGGCTACACCTTC.

This chain joins TRBV30 and TRBJ1-1, with D possibly matching TRBD1 (6 bases). This CDR3 has 17 residues. The germline V gene encodes CDR1 GTSNPN and CDR2 SVGIG (reference sequence). Deletions cut 0 bases from V and 2 bases from J, with 19 bases between. CDR3: CAWSVPRGGWGNTEAFF. As DNA, the CDR3 is TGTGCCTGGAGTGTACCCAGAGGGGGATGGGGAAACACTGAAGCTTTCTTT.

CDR3 region: CASSLTSSGRYEQYF. In DNA form, the CDR3 reads TGTGCCAGCAGCTTAACCTCTAGCGGGAGGTACGAGCAGTACTTC. The rearrangement joins TRBV7-2 to TRBJ2-7, with 11 positions matching TRBD2. V was clipped by 2 bases and J by 4 bases; unmatched bases: 4. The CDR3 runs to 15 residues. Germline assignment: CDR1 SGHTA and CDR2 FQGNSA.

The rearrangement links TRBV6-5 to TRBJ2-2, with D possibly TRBD1 on 5 matching bases. V lost 5 bases and J lost 0, with 10 bases in between. This CDR3 spans 15 amino acids. The germline V gene encodes CDR1 MNHEY and CDR2 SVGAGI. The CDR3 reads CASSRQSPNTGELFF. The CDR3 region has the DNA TGTGCCAGCAGTAGACAGAGCCCGAACACCGGGGAGCTGTTTTTT.

This rearrangement joins TRBV5-1 to TRBJ2-5, with a weak D call TRBD1 (6 bases). Trimming left V 4 bases short and J 1 base short, with 11 bases between. Germline V gene lookup returns CDR1 SGHRS and CDR2 YFSETQ. The CDR3 runs 14 residues. Written as DNA, the CDR3 is TGCGCCAGCAGCCCGGGACAACCCCAAGAGACCCAGTACTTC. It is translated as CASSPGQPQETQYF. Full variable domain (rest looked up from reference TRBV5-1 and TRBJ2-5): KAGVTQTPRYLIKTRGQQVTLSCSPISGHRSVSWYQQTPGQGLQFLFEYFSETQRNKGNFPGRFSGRQFSNSRSEMNVSTLELGDSALYLCASSPGQPQETQYFGPGTRLLVL.

This chain joins TRBV19 and TRBJ2-4, with 7 bases that match TRBD1. The junction had 10 bases not matched to a gene; V was cut back by 5 bases and J by 3 bases. The CDR3 loop spans 16 amino acids. Germline V lookup: CDR1 LNHDA, CDR2 SQIVND (reference sequence). In DNA, the CDR3 is TGTGCCAGTAGTGCATACAGGGGTGAGGTCAAAAACATTCAGTACTTC. It codes for CASSAYRGEVKNIQYF.

The chain is built from TRBV7-2 and TRBJ2-1, with D possibly TRBD2 on 6 matching bases. The germline V and J ends were trimmed by 0 bases and 7 bases, with 13 bases remaining between them. The CDR3 is 15 amino acids. Germline loops: CDR1 SGHTA, CDR2 FQGNSA. CDR3 coding DNA: TGTGCCAGCAGCTTAGCGCCGGGACTCGGAAATGAGCAGTTCTTC. Amino acid sequence: CASSLAPGLGNEQFF. Full variable domain (rest looked up from reference TRBV7-2 and TRBJ2-1): GAGVSQSPSNKVTEKGKDVELRCDPISGHTALYWYRQSLGQGLEFLIYFQGNSAPDKSGLPSDRFSAERTGGSVSTLTIQRTQQEDSAVYLCASSLAPGLGNEQFFGPGTRLTVL.

The chain recombines TRBV28 with TRBJ1-4; D remains unclear. This CDR3 has 14 residues. The V end was cut by 6 bases, the J end by 3 bases, with 11 bases between. Germline-derived CDR1 and CDR2 are MDHEN and SYDVKM. CDR3: CASSQRGSNEKLFF. The CDR3 region has the DNA TGTGCCAGCAGCCAGAGAGGCTCTAATGAAAAACTGTTTTTT.